The T cell receptor (beta chain) described here comes from a study of T cells in Graves' hyperthyroidism and ophthalmopathy. General study findings and limits: Blood also carried most thyroid clonotypes expanded above 0.001.

To note about this clonotype: Its antigen is currently unknown.

Using RNA transcripts as the source, TCR beta CDR3 regions were amplified. Using the HTBI primer set, a first-round RT-PCR was run on the TCR CDR3. TCRdb used MiXCR to reprocess the multiplex PCR reads, holding one entry per CDR3 protein. The data contain more than 550,000 distinct CDR3 sequences, approximately 15% of them seen just once; the ten biggest clones take up around 15%. The authors took PBMCs from roughly 9.5 ml fresh peripheral blood. The CDR3 totals 12 residues. V shed 6 bases, J shed 10 bases, and the junction held 9 bases outside the gene matches. CDR1 is DFQATT, CDR2 SNEGSKA, per germline (reference sequence).

Sequencing input: blood. This TCR came from a man aged 45-65 years with Graves' hyperthyroidism. V and J are TRBV20-1 and TRBJ2-1; 7 bases align to TRBD2. The CDR3 region has the DNA TGCAGTGCCTTTACCCCGGGACTAGAGCAGTTCTTC. As protein: CSAFTPGLEQFF.